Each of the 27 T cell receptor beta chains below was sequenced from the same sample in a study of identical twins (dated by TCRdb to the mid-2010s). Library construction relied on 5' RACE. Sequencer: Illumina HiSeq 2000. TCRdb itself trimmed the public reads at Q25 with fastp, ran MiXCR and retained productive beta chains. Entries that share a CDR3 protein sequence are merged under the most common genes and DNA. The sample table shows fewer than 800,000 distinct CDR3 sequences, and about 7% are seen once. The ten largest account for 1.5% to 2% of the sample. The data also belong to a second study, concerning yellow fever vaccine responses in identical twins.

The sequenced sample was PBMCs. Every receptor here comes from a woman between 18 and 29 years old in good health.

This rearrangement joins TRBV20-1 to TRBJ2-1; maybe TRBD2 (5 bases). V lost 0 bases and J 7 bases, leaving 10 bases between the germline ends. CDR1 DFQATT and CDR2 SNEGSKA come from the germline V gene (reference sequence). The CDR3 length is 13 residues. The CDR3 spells CSARDPLGNEQFF. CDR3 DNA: TGCAGTGCTAGAGATCCACTAGGAAATGAGCAGTTCTTC.

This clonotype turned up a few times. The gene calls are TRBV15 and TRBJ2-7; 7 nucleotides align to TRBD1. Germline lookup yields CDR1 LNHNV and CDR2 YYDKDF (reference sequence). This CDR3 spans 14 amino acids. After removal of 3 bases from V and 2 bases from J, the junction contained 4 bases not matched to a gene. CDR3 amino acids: CATSSRQGPYEQYV. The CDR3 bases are TGTGCCACCAGCAGCCGACAGGGACCCTACGAGCAGTACGTC.

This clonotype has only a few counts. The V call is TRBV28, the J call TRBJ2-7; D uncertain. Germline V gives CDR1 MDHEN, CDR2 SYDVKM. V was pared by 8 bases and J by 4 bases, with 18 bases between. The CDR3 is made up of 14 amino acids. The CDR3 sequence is CASSTALLKYEQYF. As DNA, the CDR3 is TGTGCCAGCTCCACCGCGCTACTTAAATACGAGCAGTACTTC. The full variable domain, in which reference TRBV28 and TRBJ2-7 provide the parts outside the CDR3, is DVKVTQSSRYLVKRTGEKVFLECVQDMDHENMFWYRQDPGLGLRLIYFSYDVKMKEKGDIPEGYSVSREKKERFSLILESASTNQTSMYLCASSTALLKYEQYFGPGTRLTVT.

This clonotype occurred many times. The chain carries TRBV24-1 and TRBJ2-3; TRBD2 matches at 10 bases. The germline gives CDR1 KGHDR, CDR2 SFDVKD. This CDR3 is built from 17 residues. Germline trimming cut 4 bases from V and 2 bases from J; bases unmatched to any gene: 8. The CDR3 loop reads CATSDRTGLAVTDTQYF. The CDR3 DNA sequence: TGTGCCACCAGTGACCGAACCGGACTAGCGGTCACAGATACGCAGTATTTT.

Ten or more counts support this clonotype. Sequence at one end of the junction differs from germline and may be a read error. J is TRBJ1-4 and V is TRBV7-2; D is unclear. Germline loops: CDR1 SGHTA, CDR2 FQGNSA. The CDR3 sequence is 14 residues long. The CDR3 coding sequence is TGTGCCAGCAGCCTAGCCGGTCCGGGAGAAAAACTGTTTTTT. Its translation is CASSLAGPGEKLFF.

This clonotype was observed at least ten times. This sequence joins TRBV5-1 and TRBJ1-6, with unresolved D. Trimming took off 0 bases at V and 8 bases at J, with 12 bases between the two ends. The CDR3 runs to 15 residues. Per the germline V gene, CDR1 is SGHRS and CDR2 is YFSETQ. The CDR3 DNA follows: TGCGCCAGCAGCTTGGGACCCACTGGGGATTCACCCCTCCACTTT. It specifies CASSLGPTGDSPLHF.

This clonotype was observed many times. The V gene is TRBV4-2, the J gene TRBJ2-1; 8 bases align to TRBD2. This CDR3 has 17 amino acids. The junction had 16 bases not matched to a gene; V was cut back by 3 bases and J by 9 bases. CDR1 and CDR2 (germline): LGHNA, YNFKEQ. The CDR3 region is CASSQSGAGAPGGEQFF. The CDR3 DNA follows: TGTGCCAGCAGCCAGTCTGGAGCGGGAGCCCCGGGAGGTGAGCAGTTCTTC.

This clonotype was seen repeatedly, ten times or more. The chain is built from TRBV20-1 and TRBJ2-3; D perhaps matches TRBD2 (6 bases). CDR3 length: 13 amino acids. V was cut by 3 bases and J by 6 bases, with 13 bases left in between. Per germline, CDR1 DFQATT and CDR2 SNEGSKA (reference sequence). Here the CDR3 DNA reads TGCAGTGCTAGTCCGGCGGGGAAGGATACGCAGTATTTT. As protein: CSASPAGKDTQYF.

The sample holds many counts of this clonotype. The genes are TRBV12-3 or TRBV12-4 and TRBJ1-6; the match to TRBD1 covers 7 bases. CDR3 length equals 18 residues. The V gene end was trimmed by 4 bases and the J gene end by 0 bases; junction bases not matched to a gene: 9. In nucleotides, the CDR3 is TGTGCCAGCAGTTCAATCAGGGACAGAACCTCCTATAATTCACCCCTCCACTTT. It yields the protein CASSSIRDRTSYNSPLHF.

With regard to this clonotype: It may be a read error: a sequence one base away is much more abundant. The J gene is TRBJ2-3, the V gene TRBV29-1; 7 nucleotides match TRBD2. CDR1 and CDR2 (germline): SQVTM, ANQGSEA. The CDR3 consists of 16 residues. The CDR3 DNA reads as TGCAGCGATGAAGGGGAAAGCGGGAAGAACACAGATACGCAGTATTTT. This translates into CSDEGESGKNTDTQYF.

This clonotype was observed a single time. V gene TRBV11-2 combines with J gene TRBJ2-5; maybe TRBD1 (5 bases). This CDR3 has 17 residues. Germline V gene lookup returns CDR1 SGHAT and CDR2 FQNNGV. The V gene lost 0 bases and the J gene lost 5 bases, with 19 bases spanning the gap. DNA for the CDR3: TGTGCCAGCAGCTTAGATGTGCTTTGGGGCTCTAGGGAGACCCAGTACTTC. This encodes CASSLDVLWGSRETQYF.

The CDR3 loop reads CASSLFKGPGQGPQPQHF. For the CDR3, the DNA is TGTGCCAGCAGTTTATTTAAAGGCCCCGGACAGGGACCTCAGCCCCAGCATTTT. V gene TRBV28 combines with J gene TRBJ1-5; 8 bases line up with TRBD1. CDR1 and CDR2 (germline): MDHEN, SYDVKM. The CDR3 totals 18 residues. V trimming: 1 base; J trimming: 6 bases; junction bases outside the gene matches: 14.

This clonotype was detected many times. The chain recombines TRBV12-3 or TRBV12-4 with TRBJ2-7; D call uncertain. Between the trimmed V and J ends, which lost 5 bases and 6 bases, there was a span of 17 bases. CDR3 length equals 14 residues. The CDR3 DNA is TGTGCCAGCAGTCTGGTTCGTGGGTCCCTCGAGCAGTACTTC. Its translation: CASSLVRGSLEQYF.

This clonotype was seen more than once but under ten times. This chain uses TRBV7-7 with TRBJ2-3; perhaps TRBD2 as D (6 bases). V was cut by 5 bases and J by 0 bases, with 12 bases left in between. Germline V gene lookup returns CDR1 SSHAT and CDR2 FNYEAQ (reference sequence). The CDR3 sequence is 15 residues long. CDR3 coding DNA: TGTGCCAGCAGCCCAGGACTAAAAAGCACAGATACGCAGTATTTT. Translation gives CASSPGLKSTDTQYF.

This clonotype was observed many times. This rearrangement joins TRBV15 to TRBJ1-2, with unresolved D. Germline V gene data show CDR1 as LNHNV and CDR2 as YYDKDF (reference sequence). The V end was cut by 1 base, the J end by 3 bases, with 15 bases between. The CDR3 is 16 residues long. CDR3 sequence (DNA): TGTGCCACCAGCAGAGGGGTGCCGGACCCGGACTATGGCTACACCTTC. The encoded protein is CATSRGVPDPDYGYTF.

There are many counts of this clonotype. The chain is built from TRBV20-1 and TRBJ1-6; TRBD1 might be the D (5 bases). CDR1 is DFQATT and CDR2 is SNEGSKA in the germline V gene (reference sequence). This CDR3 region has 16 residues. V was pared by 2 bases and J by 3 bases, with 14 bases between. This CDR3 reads CSARQKGALYNSPLHF. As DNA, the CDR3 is TGCAGTGCTAGACAGAAAGGGGCCCTCTATAATTCACCCCTCCACTTT.

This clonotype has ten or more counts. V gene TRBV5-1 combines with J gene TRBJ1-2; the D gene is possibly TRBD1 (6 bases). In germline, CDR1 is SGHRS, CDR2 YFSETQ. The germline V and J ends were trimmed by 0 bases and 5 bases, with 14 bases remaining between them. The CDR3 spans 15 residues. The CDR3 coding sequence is TGCGCCAGCAGCTTGGAACCGGGGGCGTGGTATGGCTACACCTTC. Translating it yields CASSLEPGAWYGYTF.

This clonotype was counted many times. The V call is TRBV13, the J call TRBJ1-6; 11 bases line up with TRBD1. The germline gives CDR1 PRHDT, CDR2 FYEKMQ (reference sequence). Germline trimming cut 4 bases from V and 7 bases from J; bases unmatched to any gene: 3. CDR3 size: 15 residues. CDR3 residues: CASSSRDRGNSPLHF. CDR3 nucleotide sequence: TGTGCCAGCAGCTCCCGGGACAGGGGGAATTCACCCCTCCACTTT.

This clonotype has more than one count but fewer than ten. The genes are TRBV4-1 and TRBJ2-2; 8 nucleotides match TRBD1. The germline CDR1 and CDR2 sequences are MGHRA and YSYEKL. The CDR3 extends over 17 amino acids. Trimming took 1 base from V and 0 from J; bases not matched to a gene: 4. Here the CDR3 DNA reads TGCGCCAGCAGCCAAGGAACCAGGGGGCCGAACACCGGGGAGCTGTTTTTT. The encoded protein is CASSQGTRGPNTGELFF.

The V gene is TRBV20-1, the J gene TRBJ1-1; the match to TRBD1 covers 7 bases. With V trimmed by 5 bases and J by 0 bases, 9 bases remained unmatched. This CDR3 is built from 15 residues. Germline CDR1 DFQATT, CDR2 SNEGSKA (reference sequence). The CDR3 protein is CSAGTGAPMNTEAFF. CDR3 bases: TGCAGTGCTGGCACAGGGGCCCCCATGAACACTGAAGCTTTCTTT.

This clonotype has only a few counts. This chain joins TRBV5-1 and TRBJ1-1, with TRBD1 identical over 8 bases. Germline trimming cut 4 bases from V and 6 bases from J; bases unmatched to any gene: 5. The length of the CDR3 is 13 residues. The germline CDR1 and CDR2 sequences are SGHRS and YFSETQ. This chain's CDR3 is CASSLGQGPEAFF. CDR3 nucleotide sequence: TGCGCCAGCAGCCTTGGACAGGGCCCTGAAGCTTTCTTT.

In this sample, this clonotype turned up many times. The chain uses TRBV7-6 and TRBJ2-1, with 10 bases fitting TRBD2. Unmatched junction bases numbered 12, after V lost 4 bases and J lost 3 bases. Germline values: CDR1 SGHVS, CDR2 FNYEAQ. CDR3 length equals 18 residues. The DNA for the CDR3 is TGTGCCAGCAGCTCCCTAGGACAAGCGGGGGGGTTCTACAATGAGCAGTTCTTC. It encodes CASSSLGQAGGFYNEQFF. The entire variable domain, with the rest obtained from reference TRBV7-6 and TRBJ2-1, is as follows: GAGVSQSPRYKVTKRGQDVALRCDPISGHVSLYWYRQALGQGPEFLTYFNYEAQQDKSGLPNDRFSAERPEGSISTLTIQRTEQRDSAMYRCASSSLGQAGGFYNEQFFGPGTRLTVL.

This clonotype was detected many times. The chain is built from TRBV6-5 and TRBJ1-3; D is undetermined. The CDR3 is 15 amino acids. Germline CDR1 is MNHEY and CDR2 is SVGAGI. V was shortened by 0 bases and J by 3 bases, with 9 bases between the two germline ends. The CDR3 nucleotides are TGTGCCAGCAGTTACTCGAGCAGGAATGGAAACACCATATATTTT. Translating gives CASSYSSRNGNTIYF.

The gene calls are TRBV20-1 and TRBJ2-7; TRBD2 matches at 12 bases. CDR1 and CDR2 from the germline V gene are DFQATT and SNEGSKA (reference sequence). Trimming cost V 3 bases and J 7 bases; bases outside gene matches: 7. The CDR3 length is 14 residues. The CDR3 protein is CSARSSGRGWEQYF. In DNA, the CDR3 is TGCAGTGCTAGGTCTAGCGGGAGGGGCTGGGAGCAGTACTTC.

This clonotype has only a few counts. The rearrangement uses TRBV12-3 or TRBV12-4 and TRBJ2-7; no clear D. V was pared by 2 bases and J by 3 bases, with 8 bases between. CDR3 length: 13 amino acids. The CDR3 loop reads CASSLSTFYEQYF. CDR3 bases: TGTGCCAGCAGTTTATCCACGTTCTACGAGCAGTACTTC.

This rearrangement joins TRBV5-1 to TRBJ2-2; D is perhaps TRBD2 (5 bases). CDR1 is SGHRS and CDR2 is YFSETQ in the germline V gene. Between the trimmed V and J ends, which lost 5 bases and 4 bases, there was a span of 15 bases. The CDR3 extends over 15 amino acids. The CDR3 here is CASSSGIGITGELFF. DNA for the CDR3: TGCGCCAGCAGTTCCGGGATAGGGATCACCGGGGAGCTGTTTTTT.

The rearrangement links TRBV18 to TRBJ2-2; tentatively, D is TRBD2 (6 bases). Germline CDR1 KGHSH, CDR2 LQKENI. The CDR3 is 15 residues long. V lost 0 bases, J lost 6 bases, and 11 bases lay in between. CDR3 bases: TGTGCCAGCTCACCACCTGCGGGGCAGGCCGGGGAGCTGTTTTTT. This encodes CASSPPAGQAGELFF.